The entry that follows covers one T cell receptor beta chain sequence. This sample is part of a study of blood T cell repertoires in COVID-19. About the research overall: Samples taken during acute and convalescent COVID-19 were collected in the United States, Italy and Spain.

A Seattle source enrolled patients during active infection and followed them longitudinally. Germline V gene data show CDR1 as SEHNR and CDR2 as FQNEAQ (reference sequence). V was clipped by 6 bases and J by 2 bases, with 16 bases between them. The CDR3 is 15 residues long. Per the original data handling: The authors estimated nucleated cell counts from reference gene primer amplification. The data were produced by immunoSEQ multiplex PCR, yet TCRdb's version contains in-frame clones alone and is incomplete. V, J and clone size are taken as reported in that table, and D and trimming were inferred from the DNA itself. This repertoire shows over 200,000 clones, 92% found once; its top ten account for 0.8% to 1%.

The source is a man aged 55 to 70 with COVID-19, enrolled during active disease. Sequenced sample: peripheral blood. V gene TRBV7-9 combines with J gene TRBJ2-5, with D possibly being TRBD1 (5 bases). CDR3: CASSTLDSLQETQYF. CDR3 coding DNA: TGTGCCAGCAGTACGTTAGACAGTCTACAAGAGACCCAGTACTTC.